Reported below is one T cell receptor (beta chain). TCRdb's table, derived via immunoSEQ multiplex PCR, lists solely in-frame clones and lacks some. Of roughly 120,000 clones listed, over 85% are singletons. The data stem from a study of control samples from healthy donors and cancer patients. Sequencing was done on a sample of blood. This clonotype was sampled from a man younger than 40 in good health.

CDR3 sequence (DNA): TGTGCCTGGAGTGCCGGGCTAAGAAAAGGGCAGTTCTTC. It translates to CAWSAGLRKGQFF. The V and J genes are TRBV30 and TRBJ2-1, with D unclear. The germline V gene has CDR1 GTSNPN and CDR2 SVGIG (reference sequence). V was clipped by 1 base and J by 12 bases, with 16 bases between them. The CDR3 is 13 amino acids.